Listed below are T cell receptor beta chains from one sample, sequenced in a study of blood T cell repertoires in COVID-19. Generated by immunoSEQ multiplex PCR, the TCRdb table keeps only in-frame clones and is missing some. The sample has 250,000 to 300,000 clones; over 75% are singletons. Sequenced material: peripheral blood. The source of these receptors is a man aged 45-65 years with active or convalescent COVID-19. CDR3s include the opening cysteine and the closing phenylalanine or tryptophan. A D gene is named only where the DNA matches it firmly. The listing skips clone size in some rows; elsewhere it reads once, few, many or a size class.

V gene	J gene	D gene	clone size	CDR3 protein
TRBV29-1	TRBJ1-2	NA	NA	CSVYQGLYGYTF
TRBV18	TRBJ2-5	TRBD2	NA	CASSSSYSGRAETQYF
TRBV7-9	TRBJ2-2	NA	NA	CASSTPGTDNTGELFF
TRBV18	TRBJ2-1	NA	few	CASSPERNNEQFF
TRBV6-5	TRBJ1-5	TRBD1	NA	CASSYGQGANQPQHF
TRBV5-5	TRBJ2-7	TRBD1	NA	CASSFGTGNYEQYF
TRBV12-5	TRBJ2-1	NA	few	CASDTGSSYNEQFF
TRBV9	TRBJ1-1	NA	NA	CASSPRGGLGDTEAFF
TRBV19	TRBJ1-2	TRBD1	NA	CASSIFDGDSRSRYGYTF
TRBV10-3	TRBJ1-5	TRBD1	few	CATSGQVASNQPQHF
TRBV18	TRBJ1-1	TRBD1	once	CASSPRDSGQGDPEAFF
TRBV9	TRBJ2-5	TRBD2	few	CASSVGVAGVGETQYF
TRBV7-3	TRBJ2-1	NA	NA	CASTPGGRLDEQFF
TRBV5-1	TRBJ1-6	NA	NA	CASSFGSRKNNSPLHF
TRBV9	TRBJ2-3	NA	NA	CASSVDRKVSGTDTQYF
TRBV28	TRBJ1-4	NA	NA	CASSSLPDREKLFF
TRBV19	TRBJ1-4	TRBD1	NA	CASSTGTEVRKLFF
TRBV5-1	TRBJ2-7	TRBD1	NA	CASSRSPGQGNEQYF
TRBV7-2	TRBJ2-1	NA	NA	CASSLFGPRDEQFF
TRBV9	TRBJ2-7	NA	NA	CASSVSGLSSYEQYF
TRBV30	TRBJ1-1	TRBD1	NA	CACNRQGGNTEAFF
TRBV5-1	TRBJ2-3	TRBD2	NA	CASSLGGSGNTDTQYF
TRBV20-1	TRBJ2-7	NA	NA	CSASVGRPSFDEQYF
TRBV7-2	TRBJ1-2	TRBD1	NA	CASGLQGAGYGYTF
TRBV18	TRBJ1-6	NA	NA	CASSPRGPESSYNSPLHF
TRBV7-2	TRBJ2-2	TRBD1	NA	CASSLEGDRRWSTGELFF
TRBV7-2	TRBJ1-5	TRBD1	once	CASSPGTGSNQPQHF
TRBV5-4	TRBJ2-1	NA	NA	CASSLVGSGNEQFF
TRBV18	TRBJ1-1	NA	NA	CASSLGGSGNTEAFF